This T cell receptor beta chain was found in a study of blood T cell repertoires in COVID-19. The overall study: Both acute and convalescent COVID-19 samples were obtained from the United States, Italy and Spain.

Germline loops: CDR1 SEHNR, CDR2 FQNEAQ (reference sequence). The CDR3 contains 16 residues. The trim removed 0 bases at V and 7 bases at J, leaving 7 bases unmatched. Some clones are missing from TCRdb's copy, which holds only in-frame ones; the method was immunoSEQ multiplex PCR. The data contain fewer than 400,000 clones, around 86% of them singletons. The sequence came from a human donor in a cohort sampled during active COVID-19. This rearrangement joins TRBV7-9 to TRBJ2-1; 9 nucleotides line up with TRBD2. The specimen was peripheral blood. As DNA, the CDR3 is TGTGCCAGCAGCTTAGCAGGGCGGGGGGGCCGGAATGAGCAGTTCTTC. As protein: CASSLAGRGGRNEQFF.